What follows is one T cell receptor beta chain and its context. Its antigen is unidentified. The sample comes from a study of response to subunit inactivated influenza vaccine. Study-level points and caveats: The authors suggested that few new T cells are recruited per seasonal influenza vaccination.

V lost 10 bases and J 5 bases, leaving 20 bases between the germline ends. CDR1 and CDR2 from the germline V gene are MRHNA and SNTAGT. The CDR3 contains 14 residues. TCRdb passed the RT-PCR reads through MiXCR, listing each CDR3 protein once. Of 500,000 to 600,000 distinct CDR3 sequences in the sample, 10% to 15% are singletons; the top ten hold more than 8.5%. J is TRBJ2-5 and V is TRBV6-4; possibly TRBD1 or TRBD2 for D (5 bases each). The sequences come from PBMCs from blood, collected on the day of vaccination. The clonotype comes from a man over 45 who received an inactivated influenza vaccine. CDR3: CAKFPGPRGETQYF. The CDR3 nucleotides read TGTGCCAAATTTCCGGGACCTAGAGGGGAGACCCAGTACTTC.